This TCR beta chain is drawn from a study of blood T cell repertoires in COVID-19. Study overall: Sample material is recorded as cDNA or gDNA derived from T cells, B-cell-depleted T cells, or PBMCs.

Per the authors' pipeline: Counts of nucleated cells, estimated from reference gene primer amplification, were obtained. TCRdb's table, derived via immunoSEQ multiplex PCR, lists solely in-frame clones and lacks some. That table furnishes V, J and clone size, whereas the DNA furnished D and trimming. The repertoire holds about 400,000 clones, roughly 86% seen once, with about 2.1% in the top ten. Germline V gene data show CDR1 as SGDLS and CDR2 as YYNGEE. The CDR3 has 12 amino acids. Trimming shortened V by 5 bases and J by 3 bases, and 8 bases separated the two germline ends. The study drew participants aged about 18 to 89 years from 24 US areas.

This receptor was identified in a man in his forties or fifties in a cohort exposed to, infected with or recovered from COVID-19 (not recorded which). This chain links TRBV9 with TRBJ1-1; no definite D call. The sample comprised PBMCs or T cells enriched from blood (not recorded which). This CDR3 is CASSGQDTEAFF. The CDR3 DNA follows: TGTGCCAGCAGTGGGCAGGACACTGAAGCTTTCTTT.